Listed below are T cell receptor beta chains from one sample, sequenced in a study of beta chain features in type 1 diabetes. TCRdb's table, derived via immunoSEQ multiplex PCR, lists solely in-frame clones and lacks some. The data hold fewer than 450,000 clones, with approximately 15% observed a single time. Sequencing used naive CD4+ T cells from blood. Source of these receptors: a woman between 18 and 30 years old with type 1 diabetes. Each CDR3 is given with its conserved first and last residue. D genes are given only for firm matches. Clone size, where shown, is once, few, many, or a class for clones that have expanded.

d_gene	v_gene	j_gene	abundance	CDR3nt	CDR3aa
-	TRBV19	TRBJ1-1	once	TGTGCCAGTAGGCCCTGGGACAATATGAACACTGAAGCTTTCTTT	CASRPWDNMNTEAFF
TRBD1	TRBV2	TRBJ2-2	-	TGTGCCAGCAGCCGGACAGGTCTCGGGGAGCTGTTTTTT	CASSRTGLGELFF
-	TRBV30	TRBJ2-5	-	TGTGCCTGTACGTCAGGGGAGACCCAGTACTTC	CACTSGETQYF
TRBD2	TRBV19	TRBJ2-3	-	TGTGCCAGTAGTCCGACTAGCGCCTTTTTGGGAGATACGCAGTATTTT	CASSPTSAFLGDTQYF
-	TRBV7-2	TRBJ1-2	few	TGTGCCAGCAGCTTCCTTAACAGGGAATCAAGCTATGGCTACACCTTC	CASSFLNRESSYGYTF
-	TRBV2	TRBJ2-5	-	TGTGCCAGCAGGCTGACATACAACCAAGAGACCCAGTACTTC	CASRLTYNQETQYF
TRBD2	TRBV30	TRBJ2-1	few	TGTGCCTGGAGTGCCTTAAGCGGGAGAAGTAATGAGCAGTTCTTC	CAWSALSGRSNEQFF
-	TRBV6-6	TRBJ2-7	many	TGTGCCAGCAGTTACGGTCAGGGTAGCGAGCAGTACTTC	CASSYGQGSEQYF
-	TRBV30	TRBJ1-1	few	TGTGCCTGGAGTGTACCCGCAGTGAACACTGAAGCTTTCTTT	CAWSVPAVNTEAFF
-	TRBV27	TRBJ1-1	few	TGTGCCAGCATCGGGGTCGGTCACACTGAAGCTTTCTTT	CASIGVGHTEAFF
TRBD2	TRBV25-1	TRBJ2-1	-	TGTGCCAGCGGTAACGGGAGGGCTTACAATGAGCAGTTCTTC	CASGNGRAYNEQFF
-	TRBV30	TRBJ2-7	few	TGTGCCTGGAGTGCCCCCCGGGACACGGGGGAGCAGTACTTC	CAWSAPRDTGEQYF
TRBD1	TRBV11-2	TRBJ2-5	-	TGTGCCAGCAGCGCGACAGGGGGCGCGGGAGAGACCCAGTACTTC	CASSATGGAGETQYF
TRBD1	TRBV30	TRBJ1-5	few	TGTGCCTGGAGCGGGGGACAGCTTAATCAGCCCCAGCATTTT	CAWSGGQLNQPQHF
-	TRBV9	TRBJ2-3	few	TGTGCCAGCAGCGCCCAGGGCGTATTCACAGATACGCAGTATTTT	CASSAQGVFTDTQYF
-	TRBV4-3	TRBJ2-5	few	TGCGCCAGCAGCTCTGGCGGGGAGACCCAGTACTTC	CASSSGGETQYF
TRBD1	TRBV7-9	TRBJ1-1	-	TGTGCCAGCAGCTTAGAGAGGAGGGGGCCGGAGCCGAACACTGAAGCTTTCTTT	CASSLERRGPEPNTEAFF
TRBD2	TRBV7-3	TRBJ2-2	few	TGTGCCAGCAGCTTAAGTACAGCGGGGGCGAACACCGGGGAGCTGTTTTTT	CASSLSTAGANTGELFF
-	TRBV5-6	TRBJ2-4	few	TGTGCCAGCAGCGACAGGGACTCAAACATTCAGTACTTC	CASSDRDSNIQYF
-	TRBV7-2	TRBJ1-1	few	TGTGCCAGCAGCTTACAGGGTGAAGCTTTCTTT	CASSLQGEAFF
-	TRBV6-5	TRBJ2-1	few	TGTGCCAGCAGTGCTAGCTCCTACAATGAGCAGTTCTTC	CASSASSYNEQFF
-	TRBV5-4	TRBJ2-1	-	TGTGCCAGCAGCTTGCCCGGGTCGAGCTCCTACAATGAGCAGTTCTTC	CASSLPGSSSYNEQFF
-	TRBV20-1	TRBJ2-1	-	TGCAGTGCTAGATCCGGGTATGAGCAGTTCTTC	CSARSGYEQFF
TRBD1	TRBV6-6	TRBJ1-1	-	TGTGCCAGCGCAAACAGGGGGACTGAAGCTTTCTTT	CASANRGTEAFF
-	TRBV29-1	TRBJ1-1	few	TGCAGCGTTGGAGCGGGACCGCCGAACACTGAAGCTTTCTTT	CSVGAGPPNTEAFF
-	TRBV6-5	TRBJ2-5	-	TGTGCCAGCAGTTACGGTCTAGCAGGGACCCAGTACTTC	CASSYGLAGTQYF
TRBD2	TRBV2	TRBJ2-1	-	TGTGCCAGCAGGCGGGGGTCCTCCTACAATGAGCAGTTCTTC	CASRRGSSYNEQFF
-	TRBV19	TRBJ2-1	-	TGTGCCAGTAGTCGGGAAGGACTCTACAATGAGCAGTTCTTC	CASSREGLYNEQFF
TRBD2	TRBV4-2	TRBJ2-7	-	TGTGCCAGCAGCCAAGTTGTTAGCGGGGGACTCTACGAGCAGTACTTC	CASSQVVSGGLYEQYF
TRBD1	TRBV11-2	TRBJ1-2	few	TGTGCCAGCAGCCACGTATGGGACAGGGCGGGTGGCTACACCTTC	CASSHVWDRAGGYTF
-	TRBV30	TRBJ1-2	-	TGTGCCTGGAGTGCCATCTATGGCTACACCTTC	CAWSAIYGYTF
TRBD1	TRBV5-1	TRBJ2-5	few	TGCGCCAGCAGCTCCGGGACAGTCCAAGAGACCCAGTACTTC	CASSSGTVQETQYF
-	TRBV5-6	TRBJ2-3	few	TGTGCCAGCAGCTTGGGACTAGGGAGCACAGATACGCAGTATTTT	CASSLGLGSTDTQYF
-	TRBV27	TRBJ1-1	few	TGTGCCAGCTCTTGGGGGGGAGCCCACACTGAAGCTTTCTTT	CASSWGGAHTEAFF
TRBD1	TRBV5-1	TRBJ2-5	few	TGCGCCAGCAGCACCGGACAGGCCCAAGAGACCCAGTACTTC	CASSTGQAQETQYF
-	TRBV29-1	TRBJ2-5	few	TGCAGCGTTGAAGATAACAGCAAACAAGAGACCCAGTACTTC	CSVEDNSKQETQYF
TRBD1	TRBV7-9	TRBJ2-7	few	TGTGCCAGCAGCGCCAGACAGGGGACGGTGGGCGAGCAGTACTTC	CASSARQGTVGEQYF
TRBD1	TRBV5-4	TRBJ1-4	-	TGTGCCAGCAGCGCGACAGGGGCGACTAATGAAAAACTGTTTTTT	CASSATGATNEKLFF
-	TRBV7-2	TRBJ2-7	few	TGTGCCAGCAGCTCCGGCTCGGGGCAGTACTTC	CASSSGSGQYF
TRBD1	TRBV20-1	TRBJ1-2	few	TGCAGTGTGACAGGGCATTATGGCTACACCTTC	CSVTGHYGYTF
-	TRBV15	TRBJ2-1	few	TGTGCCACCAGCAGAGATCGAGCGTCGTCCGACAATGAGCAGTTCTTC	CATSRDRASSDNEQFF
TRBD1	TRBV19	TRBJ1-2	-	TGTGCCAGTAGTATGGGACAGATCTATGGCTACACCTTC	CASSMGQIYGYTF
TRBD1	TRBV18	TRBJ2-7	-	TGTGCCAGCTCACCCGGACAGGGGGCTTTCGACGAGCAGTACTTC	CASSPGQGAFDEQYF
-	TRBV5-1	TRBJ2-5	-	TGCGCCAGCAGCTTCACAGGGTATGGAGAGACCCAGTACTTC	CASSFTGYGETQYF
TRBD2	TRBV7-6	TRBJ2-5	once	TGTGCCAGCAGCCTACTAGCGGGAGGGTTCGAGACCCAGTACTTC	CASSLLAGGFETQYF